The 9 T cell receptor beta chains below all came from one sample that was sequenced in a study of T-cell memory formation after mild COVID-19. One entry per CDR3 protein, called by TCRdb with MiXCR from the 5' RACE reads. Of about 560,000 distinct CDR3 sequences in the sample, roughly 22% were seen once. Sequencing was carried out using PBMCs or a T cell subset sorted from them (not recorded which). The receptors were gathered from an adult woman who had mild COVID-19 (a few samples of this study predate the infection). Cell type and time point are not known.

This clonotype was seen a handful of times. The chain recombines TRBV9 with TRBJ2-1; 8 nucleotides match TRBD2. The V gene's germline CDR1 is SGDLS and CDR2 YYNGEE. The CDR3 consists of 15 residues. V trimming: 0 bases; J trimming: 4 bases; junction bases outside the gene matches: 3. The CDR3 here is CASSVATSGYNEQFF. DNA for the CDR3: TGTGCCAGCAGCGTAGCAACTAGCGGTTACAATGAGCAGTTCTTC.

This clonotype appeared once. The chain uses TRBV2 and TRBJ1-6; unclear D gene. Trimming removed 6 bases at V and 7 bases at J, with 10 bases between. The length of the CDR3 is 13 residues. Germline V gene data show CDR1 as SNHLY and CDR2 as FYNNEI. CDR3 amino acids: CASSAGRNSPLHF. Here the CDR3 DNA reads TGTGCCAGCAGCGCGGGTCGCAATTCACCCCTCCACTTT.

The chain combines TRBV9 with TRBJ2-7; D is uncertain. Trimming cost V 6 bases and J 0 bases, with 13 bases left between them. The CDR3 covers 14 residues. Germline CDR1 SGDLS, CDR2 YYNGEE. The CDR3 sequence: CASTLDGSSYEQYF. The CDR3 DNA is TGTGCCAGCACCCTAGACGGAAGCTCCTACGAGCAGTACTTC.

This clonotype turned up a few times. This chain links TRBV7-8 with TRBJ2-1, with D tentatively TRBD1 (6 bases). In germline, CDR1 is SGHVS, CDR2 FQNEAQ. V shed 3 bases and J shed 8 bases, with 14 bases lying between them. The CDR3 is made up of 14 amino acids. DNA of the CDR3: TGTGCCAGCAGCTTGGTTCAGGGGCCGCATGAGCAGTTCTTC. Its protein product is CASSLVQGPHEQFF.

At least ten counts were recorded for this clonotype. The chain joins TRBV5-1 to TRBJ2-5, with 9 bases lining up with TRBD2. With 7 bases clipped from V and 4 bases from J, the junction kept 11 bases outside the gene matches. The germline V gene encodes CDR1 SGHRS and CDR2 YFSETQ. This CDR3 has 15 amino acids. The CDR3 DNA sequence: TGCGCCAGCGCGGAGAGTAGCGGGAGAGGAGAGACCCAGTACTTC. Translation gives CASAESSGRGETQYF.

J is TRBJ1-1 and V is TRBV5-1; D is uncertain. V lost 6 bases and J 0 bases, leaving 12 bases between the germline ends. Germline V gives CDR1 SGHRS, CDR2 YFSETQ. This CDR3 has 14 residues. The CDR3, as DNA: TGCGCCAGCAAACCCGACGACATGAACACTGAAGCTTTCTTT. Residues: CASKPDDMNTEAFF. The full variable domain, with the rest looked up from reference TRBV5-1 and TRBJ1-1, is KAGVTQTPRYLIKTRGQQVTLSCSPISGHRSVSWYQQTPGQGLQFLFEYFSETQRNKGNFPGRFSGRQFSNSRSEMNVSTLELGDSALYLCASKPDDMNTEAFFGQGTRLTVV.

This chain joins TRBV20-1 and TRBJ2-1, with D possibly TRBD2 on 5 matching bases. The CDR3 is 16 amino acids. CDR1 is DFQATT, CDR2 SNEGSKA, per germline (reference sequence). Trimming stripped 5 bases from V and 0 bases from J, with 17 bases between. CDR3 coding DNA: TGCAGTGCTCCTTCGGCTGTAGGGAGCTCCTACAATGAGCAGTTCTTC. Protein product: CSAPSAVGSSYNEQFF.

This clonotype was detected a few times. The chain links TRBV18 to TRBJ1-6; unclear D gene. The CDR3 is made up of 12 amino acids. Per germline, CDR1 KGHSH and CDR2 LQKENI. The V gene lost 4 bases and the J gene lost 10 bases, with 8 bases spanning the gap. CDR3 sequence: CASSRPDSPLHF. In nucleotides, the CDR3 is TGTGCCAGCTCACGACCTGACTCACCCCTCCACTTT.

There are many counts of this clonotype. The chain employs TRBV7-6 and TRBJ2-3; the D gene is possibly TRBD1 (5 bases). There are 15 residues in the CDR3. V lost 0 bases and J 0 bases, leaving 7 bases between the germline ends. Germline CDR1 is SGHVS and CDR2 is FNYEAQ. CDR3 DNA: TGTGCCAGCAGCTTAGCGGGGCGTAGCACAGATACGCAGTATTTT. This gives the protein CASSLAGRSTDTQYF.